This T cell receptor (beta chain) was recovered during a study of PD-L1 blockade in urothelial cancer (dated by TCRdb to about 2017). Regarding the complete study: Therapy was started around 2014 for all patients, and atezolizumab 1,200 mg was administered intravenously every 3 weeks. Durable clinical benefit meant progression-free survival longer than 6 months, and TCR features were also tested against progression-free and overall survival. The study, an exploratory multi-omic analysis, examined somatic, immune and clinical correlates of response to PD-L1 blockade with atezolizumab in urothelial cancer. Pretreatment tumor samples, along with matched peripheral blood serially collected before and after atezolizumab treatment, were subjected to TCR sequencing. About 90% of the 29 patients were males with bladder-origin urothelial cancer, and about 60% of the 29 reported a prior smoking history. Blood samples gave median yields of about 140,000 T cells and 82,636 unique TCRs, along with a median clonality of around 0.075. Blood samples were analyzed at two time points: 3 weeks after treatment start (second dose) and 6 weeks after treatment start. Under 10 patients achieved durable clinical benefit and approximately 19 did not. Under 30 patients had pretreatment blood TCR-seq, 24 had at least one posttreatment blood collection, and 24 had tumor TCR-seq. In the same patients who had TCR sequencing, pretreatment tumors also underwent whole exome sequencing and RNA sequencing. Patients had an ECOG performance status of 0 or 1 and had received between 0 and 3 prior chemotherapy regimens.

Synthetic TCR analog templates were spiked into each PCR to estimate absolute template abundance from read counts. The immunoSEQ assay was used to amplify TCRbeta CDR3 regions from genomic DNA with bias-controlled V and J gene primers. Sequencing of rearranged TCRbeta segments was performed at approximately 20X coverage. As for the original processing: Sequencing errors were corrected by clustering, and CDR3s were annotated against IMGT so that V, D and J genes could be assigned. Downstream analyses used only productive TCRbeta rearrangements and left out out-of-frame or stop-codon sequences. To compute clonality, Shannon entropy was normalized by the log of the number of unique productive sequences and then subtracted from one. Clones differing between time points or between blood and tumor were identified by Fisher's exact test with Benjamini-Hochberg correction at adjusted p below 0.01. This immuneACCESS table, as held by TCRdb, lists in-frame sequences with V and J called but not all clones. Of the missing ones, under half trace to an unresolved V gene in checked studies; the others have no known cause. V, J and clone size derive from that table, while D and trimming were established from the DNA sequence. Across this sample there are tens of thousands of clones, with roughly 79% seen only once. The top ten clones comprise around 3.2% of the sample.

The full study reports these points: Because the sample size was small (n ≈ 27) and many exploratory analyses were performed, the results are intended to be hypothesis-generating. A pretreatment peripheral blood TCR clonality below the median was linked to improved progression-free and overall survival. Greater expansion of tumor-associated TCR clones in peripheral blood 3 weeks after the start of treatment was observed in patients with durable benefit (n of about 21, p = 0.022).

The time point label on this specimen signifies: pretreatment peripheral blood. A total of some 30 patients with locally advanced or metastatic urothelial carcinoma, treated at Memorial Sloan Kettering on a trial protocol, made up the cohort. Peripheral blood mononuclear cells were collected from each patient pretreatment and during treatment, giving between 1 and 8 total time points per patient. The Qiagen DNeasy Blood extraction kit was used to purify genomic DNA from total PBMCs and from tumor samples. PBMCs were collected pretreatment and during treatment, and were isolated and stored as previously described. Between the V and J ends, shortened by 3 bases and 0 bases respectively, the junction contains 7 bases. Reading the germline V gene (reference sequence) gives CDR1 SGHNT and CDR2 YYREEE. From the cysteine through the phenylalanine, the CDR3 covers 14 amino acids. The only DNA kept is the CDR3, 42 bases in frame from the first base.

For this clone: It has no known antigen specificity. No much larger clone exists at a distance of one base, and base qualities are not known.

The sequences come from PBMCs, collected around atezolizumab (anti-PD-L1) treatment. The receptor chain draws on TRBV5-4 and TRBJ2-1, with the D gene too uncertain to name. The receptor comes from a man aged 65 to 79 with urothelial cancer. The nucleotides read TGTGCCAGCAGCTCTAGGAGCTCCTACAATGAGCAGTTCTTC. It translates as CASSSRSSYNEQFF.